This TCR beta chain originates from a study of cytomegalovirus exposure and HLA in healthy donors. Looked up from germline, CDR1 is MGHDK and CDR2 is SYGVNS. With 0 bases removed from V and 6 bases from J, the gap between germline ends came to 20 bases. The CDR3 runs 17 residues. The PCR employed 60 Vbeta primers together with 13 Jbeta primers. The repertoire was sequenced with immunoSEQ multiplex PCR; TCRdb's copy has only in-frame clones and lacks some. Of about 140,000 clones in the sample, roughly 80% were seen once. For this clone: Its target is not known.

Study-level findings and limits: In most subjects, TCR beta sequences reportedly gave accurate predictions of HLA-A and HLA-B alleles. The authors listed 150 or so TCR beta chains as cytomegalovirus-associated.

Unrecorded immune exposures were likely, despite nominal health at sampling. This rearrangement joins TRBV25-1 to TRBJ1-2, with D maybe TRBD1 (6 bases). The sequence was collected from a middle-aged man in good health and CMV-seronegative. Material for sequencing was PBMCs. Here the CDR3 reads CASSEYGRTVGKNGYTF. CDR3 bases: TGTGCCAGCAGTGAATACGGTCGGACAGTTGGGAAGAATGGCTACACCTTC.